Following are 3 T cell receptor beta chains from one sample sequenced in a study of cytomegalovirus exposure and HLA in healthy donors. The PCR contained 60 Vbeta and 13 Jbeta primers. Produced via immunoSEQ multiplex PCR; TCRdb's table is partial and in-frame only. The sample records some 160,000 clones, roughly four fifths being singletons. The source material was PBMCs. All receptors come from a male donor in good health and CMV-seropositive.

The rearrangement links TRBV7-9 to TRBJ1-3, with 8 bases lining up with TRBD1. The V segment lost 6 bases and the J segment 5 bases; nucleotides outside the gene matches: 3. Germline values: CDR1 SEHNR, CDR2 FQNEAQ (reference sequence). The CDR3 runs 13 residues. DNA for the CDR3: TGTGCCAGCAGAGGACAGGGAAGAAACACCATATATTTT. Encoded protein: CASRGQGRNTIYF.

The rearrangement uses TRBV18 and TRBJ1-2; unclear D gene. The CDR3 runs 13 residues. V was cut by 8 bases and J by 2 bases, with 12 bases left in between. CDR1 is KGHSH and CDR2 is LQKENI in the germline V gene. The CDR3 loop is CASRRGANYGYTF. The CDR3 nucleotides are TGTGCCAGCCGTCGCGGCGCAAACTATGGCTACACCTTC.

The chain employs TRBV5-1 and TRBJ1-6, with TRBD1 matching over 7 bases. The CDR3 consists of 17 residues. Per the germline V gene, CDR1 is SGHRS and CDR2 is YFSETQ. V was pared by 2 bases and J by 3 bases, with 8 bases of the junction left unmatched. CDR3 sequence: CASSFVQGPDYNSPLHF. As DNA, the CDR3 is TGCGCCAGCAGCTTCGTACAGGGGCCGGACTATAATTCACCCCTCCACTTT. Variable domain in full (rest from reference TRBV5-1 and TRBJ1-6): KAGVTQTPRYLIKTRGQQVTLSCSPISGHRSVSWYQQTPGQGLQFLFEYFSETQRNKGNFPGRFSGRQFSNSRSEMNVSTLELGDSALYLCASSFVQGPDYNSPLHFGNGTRLTVT.